This passage covers 26 T cell receptor beta chains from one sample sequenced in a study of blood T cell repertoires in COVID-19. Some clones are missing from TCRdb's copy, which holds only in-frame ones; the method was immunoSEQ multiplex PCR. The repertoire holds about 260,000 clones, with around 80% as singletons. The sample taken for sequencing was PBMCs or T cells enriched from blood (not recorded which). These receptors were taken from a man aged 25-45 years with acute COVID-19.

This clone was counted a single time. The chain joins TRBV5-6 to TRBJ1-6; no clear D. Germline-derived CDR1 and CDR2 are SGHDT and YYEEEE. The germline V and J ends were trimmed by 3 bases and 6 bases, with 10 bases remaining between them. The CDR3 spans 14 residues. The CDR3 DNA is TGTGCCAGCAGCTCAACACGGAGTAATTCACCCCTCCACTTT. Protein product: CASSSTRSNSPLHF.

DNA of the CDR3: TGTGCCAGCAGCCTCCTTGGCGGCGGGGACTATGGCTACACCTTC. Residues: CASSLLGGGDYGYTF. The chain joins TRBV11-2 to TRBJ1-2; D not certain. Germline V CDR1 and CDR2: SGHAT, FQNNGV. This CDR3 has 15 amino acids. V was cut by 5 bases and J by 3 bases, with 16 bases left in between.

The chain has TRBV11-3 and TRBJ2-3; 10 bases are shared with TRBD2. Germline CDR1 and CDR2: SGHNT and YENEEA. J lost 6 bases, V lost 0 bases, and 6 bases had no gene match. The CDR3 contains 16 residues. The CDR3 loop reads CASSLDLAGAGDTQYF. CDR3 nucleotide sequence: TGTGCCAGCAGCTTAGATCTAGCGGGAGCGGGCGATACGCAGTATTTT.

The chain couples TRBV29-1 to TRBJ1-1; TRBD1 aligns across 9 bases. Looked up from germline, CDR1 is SQVTM and CDR2 is ANQGSEA. J gave up 3 bases and V 5 bases, and 10 bases lay outside the gene matches. The CDR3 contains 15 residues. The CDR3 sequence is CSVKPRDRAYTEAFF. CDR3 in DNA: TGCAGCGTTAAGCCCCGGGACAGGGCTTACACTGAAGCTTTCTTT.

The chain joins TRBV11-2 to TRBJ2-5, with D maybe TRBD1 (6 bases). This CDR3 is built from 15 residues. Germline values: CDR1 SGHAT, CDR2 FQNNGV. Trimming removed 0 bases from V and 5 bases from J, with 13 bases in between. This chain's CDR3 is CASSLEGALRETQYF. DNA of the CDR3: TGTGCCAGCAGCTTAGAGGGGGCCCTGCGGGAGACCCAGTACTTC.

This chain joins TRBV9 and TRBJ1-2; D perhaps matches TRBD1 (6 bases). The CDR3 runs 16 residues. The V gene lost 0 bases and the J gene lost 0 bases, with 12 bases spanning the gap. Germline V CDR1 and CDR2: SGDLS, YYNGEE. The CDR3 sequence: CASSVEGHRANYGYTF. The CDR3 bases are TGTGCCAGCAGCGTAGAGGGACACCGAGCTAACTATGGCTACACCTTC.

The chain carries TRBV19 and TRBJ1-5; 8 nucleotides agree with TRBD1. Germline CDR1 LNHDA, CDR2 SQIVND (reference sequence). The CDR3 spans 13 residues. Trimming at V came to 8 bases and at J to 2 bases, leaving 2 bases not matched to a gene. The CDR3 sequence is CASETGGNQPQHF. Written as DNA, the CDR3 is TGTGCCAGTGAGACAGGGGGCAATCAGCCCCAGCATTTT.

V is TRBV6-1 and J is TRBJ1-5, with D perhaps TRBD1 (6 bases). V gave up 4 bases and J gave up 4 bases, with 17 bases separating them. CDR3 size: 16 residues. CDR1 and CDR2 from the germline V gene are MNHNS and SASEGT. Here the CDR3 reads CASSGGAGAPNQPQHF. The DNA of the CDR3 is TGTGCCAGCAGTGGTGGTGCGGGGGCCCCTAATCAGCCCCAGCATTTT.

The table lists this clone with a count of one. V and J are TRBV14 and TRBJ1-1, with D possibly matching TRBD1 (5 bases). Germline V lookup: CDR1 SGHDN, CDR2 FVKESK. The CDR3 contains 16 residues. V was cut by 0 bases and J by 3 bases, with 14 bases left in between. The CDR3 loop reads CASSQEGQGRYTEAFF. The CDR3 DNA reads as TGTGCCAGCAGCCAAGAGGGGCAGGGTCGGTACACTGAAGCTTTCTTT.

V usage is TRBV29-1 and J usage is TRBJ1-3, with D perhaps TRBD1 (6 bases). Per germline, CDR1 SQVTM and CDR2 ANQGSEA. The CDR3 runs 15 residues. Trimming stripped 1 base from V and 0 bases from J, with 10 bases between. CDR3 sequence reads: CSVEGTARSGNTIYF. The CDR3 nucleotides are TGCAGCGTTGAAGGGACAGCCCGCTCTGGAAACACCATATATTTT.

V and J are TRBV18 and TRBJ1-4; weak D call: TRBD1 (5 bases). CDR1 KGHSH and CDR2 LQKENI come from the germline V gene. The CDR3 extends over 19 amino acids. V was cut by 3 bases and J by 0 bases, with 20 bases left in between. The CDR3 is CASSPRTLSALSTNEKLFF. CDR3 nucleotides: TGTGCCAGCTCACCTCGGACACTTTCCGCACTTTCAACTAATGAAAAACTGTTTTTT.

This clone was detected once. This chain uses TRBV28 with TRBJ1-2; 7 nucleotides align to TRBD1. This CDR3 contains 11 residues. Trimming at V came to 8 bases and at J to 8 bases, leaving 5 bases not matched to a gene. In germline, CDR1 is MDHEN, CDR2 SYDVKM. The CDR3 protein is CASATGNGYTF. The CDR3 DNA sequence: TGTGCCAGCGCGACAGGGAACGGCTACACCTTC.

The chain carries TRBV2 and TRBJ2-2; D is possibly TRBD2 (6 bases). V gave up 8 bases and J gave up 4 bases, with 14 bases separating them. The CDR3 runs to 14 residues. Germline V CDR1 and CDR2: SNHLY, FYNNEI. CDR3 coding DNA: TGTGCCAGCCGGAGGGTGGGGAGCACCGGGGAGCTGTTTTTT. This codes for CASRRVGSTGELFF.

This clone came up once. The J gene is TRBJ1-3, the V gene TRBV28, with 8 bases identical to TRBD1. Germline CDR1 reads MDHEN; CDR2 reads SYDVKM. V was clipped by 5 bases and J by 0 bases; unmatched bases: 15. The CDR3 is 19 amino acids. The CDR3 nucleotides are TGTGCCAGCAGTCCATCAATCAGACAGGGGAGGAACTCTGGAAACACCATATATTTT. Protein: CASSPSIRQGRNSGNTIYF. The full variable domain, completed using reference TRBV28 and TRBJ1-3, is DVKVTQSSRYLVKRTGEKVFLECVQDMDHENMFWYRQDPGLGLRLIYFSYDVKMKEKGDIPEGYSVSREKKERFSLILESASTNQTSMYLCASSPSIRQGRNSGNTIYFGEGSWLTVV.

The V and J genes are TRBV13 and TRBJ2-3; TRBD2 matches 9 bases. Trimming removed 2 bases from V and 4 bases from J; junction bases left unmatched: 4. This CDR3 is built from 15 residues. Germline CDR1 is PRHDT and CDR2 is FYEKMQ (reference sequence). This CDR3 is CASSLLAGGSDTQYF. CDR3 DNA: TGTGCCAGCAGCTTATTGGCGGGAGGGTCAGATACGCAGTATTTT.

The V and J genes are TRBV19 and TRBJ2-2, with 8 positions matching TRBD2. CDR1 is LNHDA, CDR2 SQIVND, per germline (reference sequence). V was clipped by 7 bases and J by 4 bases; unmatched bases: 5. The CDR3 consists of 14 residues. CDR3 loop: CASIGLAGTGELFF. The CDR3, as DNA: TGTGCCAGTATTGGGCTAGCGGGCACCGGGGAGCTGTTTTTT.

This chain connects TRBV7-9 to TRBJ1-4; 9 bases agree with TRBD1. The CDR3 consists of 17 residues. Looked up from germline, CDR1 is SEHNR and CDR2 is FQNEAQ (reference sequence). The junction had 10 bases not matched to a gene; V was cut back by 4 bases and J by 4 bases. The CDR3 protein is CASSSDRGLQSNEKLFF. The CDR3 nucleotides are TGTGCCAGCAGCTCCGACAGGGGGTTGCAGAGTAATGAAAAACTGTTTTTT.

This chain joins TRBV10-3 and TRBJ2-3, with 7 positions matching TRBD1. CDR1 and CDR2 (germline): ENHRY, SYGVKD. Trimming cost V 0 bases and J 3 bases; bases outside gene matches: 6. The CDR3 sequence is 16 residues long. CDR3 region: CAISESGPRGTDTQYF. For the CDR3, the DNA is TGTGCCATCAGTGAGTCCGGGCCCAGGGGGACAGATACGCAGTATTTT.

This clone has only one observation. The chain has TRBV6-4 and TRBJ1-5; no clear D. The CDR3 runs 13 residues. Looked up from germline, CDR1 is MRHNA and CDR2 is SNTAGT. V was shortened by 6 bases and J by 7 bases, with 13 bases between the two germline ends. For the CDR3, the DNA is TGTGCCAGCAGGAAAGGACCGGGGCAGCCCCAGCATTTT. This encodes CASRKGPGQPQHF.

The V gene is TRBV11-2, the J gene TRBJ2-5; tentatively, D is TRBD2 (6 bases). The CDR3 has 12 amino acids. Germline CDR1 and CDR2: SGHAT and FQNNGV. Trimming left V 11 bases short and J 4 bases short, with 14 bases between. The CDR3 DNA sequence: TGTGCCGGCGGAGGGAAAGGAGAGACCCAGTACTTC. It is translated as CAGGGKGETQYF.

Concerning this clone itself: The junction differs from germline at one of its ends, possibly a read error. CDR3 nucleotides: TGTGCCAGCAGCCCGGGGGACAGGGGTGGGGAAGAGACCCAGTACTTC. Its protein product is CASSPGDRGGEETQYF. V is TRBV5-1 and J is TRBJ2-5, with 10 bases aligning to TRBD1. Germline assignment: CDR1 SGHRS and CDR2 YFSETQ. CDR3 length: 16 residues.

In DNA form, the CDR3 reads TGTGCCAGTAGTATAGGGTCCCCTATGGAAGAGACCCAGTACTTC. This encodes CASSIGSPMEETQYF. V and J are TRBV19 and TRBJ2-5; D not certain. V gave up 1 base and J gave up 3 bases, with 12 bases separating them. Germline loops: CDR1 LNHDA, CDR2 SQIVND (reference sequence). CDR3 length equals 15 residues. Together with reference TRBV19 and TRBJ2-5, the CDR3 gives the full variable domain: DGGITQSPKYLFRKEGQNVTLSCEQNLNHDAMYWYRQDPGQGLRLIYYSQIVNDFQKGDIAEGYSVSREKKESFPLTVTSAQKNPTAFYLCASSIGSPMEETQYFGPGTRLLVL.

The chain is built from TRBV9 and TRBJ2-7; D perhaps matches TRBD1 (5 bases). Germline assignment: CDR1 SGDLS and CDR2 YYNGEE. CDR3 length: 15 amino acids. With 1 base removed from V and 6 bases from J, the gap between germline ends came to 17 bases. Written as DNA, the CDR3 is TGTGCCAGCAGCGTAACACAGGTCATCCCTCGCGAGCAGTACGTC. Protein sequence: CASSVTQVIPREQYV.

V is TRBV29-1 and J is TRBJ1-1, with D possibly being TRBD1 (5 bases). The CDR3 has 14 amino acids. Between the trimmed V and J ends, which lost 4 bases and 1 base, there was a span of 13 bases. The germline CDR1 and CDR2 sequences are SQVTM and ANQGSEA. The CDR3, as DNA: TGCAGCGTTGGGGGGGGTGAATGGAACACTGAAGCTTTCTTT. It translates to CSVGGGEWNTEAFF.

V usage is TRBV9 and J usage is TRBJ1-1; tentative D call: TRBD1 (6 bases). From germline, CDR1 is SGDLS and CDR2 YYNGEE. This CDR3 is 15 amino acids long. Trimming removed 3 bases from V and 2 bases from J, with 14 bases in between. CDR3: CASSDRQELNTEAFF. The CDR3 region has the DNA TGTGCCAGCAGCGATCGACAGGAATTAAACACTGAAGCTTTCTTT.

This chain joins TRBV5-4 and TRBJ2-1; 9 bases are a match to TRBD2. V lost 4 bases and J lost 6; bases outside the gene matches: 8. CDR1 and CDR2 (germline): SGHNT, YYREEE (reference sequence). This CDR3 is 15 amino acids long. The CDR3 protein is CASSRPGLAANEQFF. The DNA for the CDR3 is TGTGCCAGCAGCCGGCCGGGACTAGCAGCCAATGAGCAGTTCTTC.